Described below is a single T cell receptor beta chain sequence and its context. This entry belongs to a study of blood T cell repertoires in COVID-19. Study context: Researchers got acute and convalescent COVID-19 samples from the United States, Italy and Spain.

Repertoires were generated with immunoSEQ multiplex PCR, while TCRdb's copy carries only in-frame clones and drops some. The sample contains 60,000 or so clones, around 79% of which appear only once. The sequence derives from a human donor in a cohort sampled during active COVID-19. The specimen sequenced was peripheral blood.

The CDR3 DNA reads as TGTGCCAGCAGCTCCACCGGGACAGGGATAAACATTCAGTACTTC. This translates into CASSSTGTGINIQYF. This chain uses TRBV28 with TRBJ2-4; 9 nucleotides align to TRBD1. V was clipped by 6 bases and J by 6 bases; unmatched bases: 9. In germline, CDR1 is MDHEN, CDR2 SYDVKM. The CDR3 sequence is 15 residues long.